This T cell receptor (beta chain) was found in a study of blood T cell repertoires in COVID-19. From germline, CDR1 is SGDLS and CDR2 YYNGEE. The CDR3 sequence is 16 residues long. Losses at the gene ends were 4 bases for V and 2 bases for J; bases not matched to a gene: 7. Clones were read by immunoSEQ multiplex PCR, and TCRdb kept only the in-frame ones, dropping some. The table has about 150,000 clones, roughly 78% seen once; the top ten hold less than 7.5%. Two negative PCRs, clearance, or symptom resolution characterized the recovered Cohort 3 donors. The TCR comes from a woman in her forties or fifties who had recovered from COVID-19. The V gene is TRBV9, the J gene TRBJ2-3; 10 bases map to TRBD2. Material for sequencing was PBMCs or T cells enriched from blood (not recorded which). CDR3 coding DNA: TGTGCCAGCAGCTCCGCAGCGGGGGGGAACACAGATACGCAGTATTTT. Protein: CASSSAAGGNTDTQYF. Combining the CDR3 with reference TRBV9 and TRBJ2-3 gives the whole variable domain DSGVTQTPKHLITATGQRVTLRCSPRSGDLSVYWYQQSLDQGLQFLIQYYNGEERAKGNILERFSAQQFPDLHSELNLSSLELGDSALYFCASSSAAGGNTDTQYFGPGTRLTVL.